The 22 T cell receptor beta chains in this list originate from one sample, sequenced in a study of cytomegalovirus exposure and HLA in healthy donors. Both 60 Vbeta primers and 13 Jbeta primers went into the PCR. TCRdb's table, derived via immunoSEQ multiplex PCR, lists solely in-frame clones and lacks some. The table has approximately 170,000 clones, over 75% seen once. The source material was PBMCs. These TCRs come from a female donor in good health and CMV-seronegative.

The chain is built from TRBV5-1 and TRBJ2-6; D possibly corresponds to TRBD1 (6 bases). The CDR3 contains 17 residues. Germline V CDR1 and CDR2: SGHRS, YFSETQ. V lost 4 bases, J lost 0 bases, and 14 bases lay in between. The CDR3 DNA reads TGCGCCAGCAGCCCGTTACAGGGAATCTCTGGGGCCAACGTCCTGACTTTC. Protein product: CASSPLQGISGANVLTF. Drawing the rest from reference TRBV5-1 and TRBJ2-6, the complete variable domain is KAGVTQTPRYLIKTRGQQVTLSCSPISGHRSVSWYQQTPGQGLQFLFEYFSETQRNKGNFPGRFSGRQFSNSRSEMNVSTLELGDSALYLCASSPLQGISGANVLTFGAGSRLTVL.

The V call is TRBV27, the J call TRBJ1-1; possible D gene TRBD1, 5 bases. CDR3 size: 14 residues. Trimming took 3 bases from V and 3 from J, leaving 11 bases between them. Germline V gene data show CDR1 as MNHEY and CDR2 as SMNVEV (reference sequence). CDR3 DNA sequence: TGTGCCAGCAGTTTGGTGGGGGGGGACACTGAAGCTTTCTTT. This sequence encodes CASSLVGGDTEAFF.

CDR3 in DNA: TGCGCCAGCAGACCCTGGACAGGGGACTCCTACGAGCAGTACTTC. Translating gives CASRPWTGDSYEQYF. V and J are TRBV5-1 and TRBJ2-7; 9 bases line up with TRBD1. Looked up from germline, CDR1 is SGHRS and CDR2 is YFSETQ. The trim removed 5 bases at V and 0 bases at J, leaving 6 bases unmatched. The CDR3 contains 15 residues.

CDR3 sequence: CASSLGGGYNSPLHF. CDR3 nucleotides: TGTGCCAGCAGCCTCGGAGGTGGCTATAATTCACCCCTCCACTTT. The chain employs TRBV11-2 and TRBJ1-6, with D hard to call. Looked up from germline, CDR1 is SGHAT and CDR2 is FQNNGV. The CDR3 has 15 residues. V lost 5 bases and J 3 bases, leaving 11 bases between the germline ends.

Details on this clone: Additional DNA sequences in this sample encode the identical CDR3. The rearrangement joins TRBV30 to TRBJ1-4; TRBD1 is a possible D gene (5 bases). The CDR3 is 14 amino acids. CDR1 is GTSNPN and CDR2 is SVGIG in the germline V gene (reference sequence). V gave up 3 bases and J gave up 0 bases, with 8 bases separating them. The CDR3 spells CAWSPTATNEKLFF. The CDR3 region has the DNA TGTGCCTGGAGCCCGACAGCAACTAATGAAAAACTGTTTTTT.

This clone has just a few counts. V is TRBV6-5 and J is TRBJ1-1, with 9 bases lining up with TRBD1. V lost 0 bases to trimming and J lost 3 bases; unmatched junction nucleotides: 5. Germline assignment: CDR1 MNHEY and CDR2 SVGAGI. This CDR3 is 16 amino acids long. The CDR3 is CASSYSDRGPYTEAFF. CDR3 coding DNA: TGTGCCAGCAGTTACTCGGACAGGGGACCCTACACTGAAGCTTTCTTT.

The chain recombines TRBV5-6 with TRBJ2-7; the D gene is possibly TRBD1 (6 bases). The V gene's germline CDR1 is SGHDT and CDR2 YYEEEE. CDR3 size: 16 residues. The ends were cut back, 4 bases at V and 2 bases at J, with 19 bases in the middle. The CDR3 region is CASSVLSSGAAYEQYF. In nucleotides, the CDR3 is TGTGCCAGCAGCGTGTTATCTTCAGGGGCTGCCTACGAGCAGTACTTC.

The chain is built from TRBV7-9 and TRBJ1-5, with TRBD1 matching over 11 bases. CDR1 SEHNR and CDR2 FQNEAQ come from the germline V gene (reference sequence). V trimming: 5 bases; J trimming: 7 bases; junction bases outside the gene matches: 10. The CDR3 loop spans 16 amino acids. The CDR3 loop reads CASSIGQGASGQPQHF. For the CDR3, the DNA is TGTGCCAGCAGCATAGGACAGGGGGCGTCGGGGCAGCCCCAGCATTTT. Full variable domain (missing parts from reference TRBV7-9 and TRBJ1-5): DTGVSQNPRHKITKRGQNVTFRCDPISEHNRLYWYRQTLGQGPEFLTYFQNEAQLEKSRLLSDRFSAERPKGSFSTLEIQRTEQGDSAMYLCASSIGQGASGQPQHFGDGTRLSIL.

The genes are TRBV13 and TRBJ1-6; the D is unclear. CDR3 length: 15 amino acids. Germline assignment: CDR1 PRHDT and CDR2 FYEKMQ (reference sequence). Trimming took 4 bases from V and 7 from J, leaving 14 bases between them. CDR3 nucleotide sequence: TGTGCCAGCAGCTCCCAAGCACGGGTAAATTCACCCCTCCACTTT. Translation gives CASSSQARVNSPLHF.

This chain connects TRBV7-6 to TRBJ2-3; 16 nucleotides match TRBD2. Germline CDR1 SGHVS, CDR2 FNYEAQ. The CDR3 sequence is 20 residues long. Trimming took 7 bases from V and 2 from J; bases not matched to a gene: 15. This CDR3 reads CASNTTPGLAGGPITDTQYF. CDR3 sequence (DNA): TGTGCCAGCAACACTACCCCGGGACTAGCGGGAGGGCCCATCACAGATACGCAGTATTTT. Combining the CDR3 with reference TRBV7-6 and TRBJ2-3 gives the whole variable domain GAGVSQSPRYKVTKRGQDVALRCDPISGHVSLYWYRQALGQGPEFLTYFNYEAQQDKSGLPNDRFSAERPEGSISTLTIQRTEQRDSAMYRCASNTTPGLAGGPITDTQYFGPGTRLTVL.

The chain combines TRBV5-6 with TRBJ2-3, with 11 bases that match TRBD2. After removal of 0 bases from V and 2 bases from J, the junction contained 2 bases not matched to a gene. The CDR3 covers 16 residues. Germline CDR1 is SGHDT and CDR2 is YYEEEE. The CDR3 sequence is CASSLELAGVTDTQYF. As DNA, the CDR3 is TGTGCCAGCAGCTTGGAACTAGCGGGAGTCACAGATACGCAGTATTTT.

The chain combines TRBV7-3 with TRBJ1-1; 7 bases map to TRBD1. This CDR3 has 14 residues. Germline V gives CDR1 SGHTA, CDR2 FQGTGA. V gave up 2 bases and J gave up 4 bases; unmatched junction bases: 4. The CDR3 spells CASSLEGAITEAFF. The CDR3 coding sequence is TGTGCCAGCAGCTTAGAGGGGGCGATCACTGAAGCTTTCTTT.

CDR3 coding DNA: TGTGCCAGCAGCTTAGCTCAGGGGGCTGTTGAGCAGTTCTTC. Protein sequence: CASSLAQGAVEQFF. The rearrangement uses TRBV11-3 and TRBJ2-1; 8 nucleotides line up with TRBD1. V shed 1 base, J shed 9 bases, and the junction held 5 bases outside the gene matches. The CDR3 spans 14 residues. Per germline, CDR1 SGHNT and CDR2 YENEEA.

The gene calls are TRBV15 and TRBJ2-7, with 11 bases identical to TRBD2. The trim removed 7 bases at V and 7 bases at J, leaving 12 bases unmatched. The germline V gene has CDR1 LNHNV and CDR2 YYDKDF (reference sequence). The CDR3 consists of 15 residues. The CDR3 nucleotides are TGTGCCACCACTACCCTAGCGGGAGGCCGCCTGGAGCAGTACTTC. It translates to CATTTLAGGRLEQYF.

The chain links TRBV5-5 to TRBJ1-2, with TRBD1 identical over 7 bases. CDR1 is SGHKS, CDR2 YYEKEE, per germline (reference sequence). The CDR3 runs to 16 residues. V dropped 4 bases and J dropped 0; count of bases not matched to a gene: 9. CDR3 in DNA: TGTGCCAGCAGCCTTACAGGGGCGAAGGCTAACTATGGCTACACCTTC. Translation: CASSLTGAKANYGYTF.

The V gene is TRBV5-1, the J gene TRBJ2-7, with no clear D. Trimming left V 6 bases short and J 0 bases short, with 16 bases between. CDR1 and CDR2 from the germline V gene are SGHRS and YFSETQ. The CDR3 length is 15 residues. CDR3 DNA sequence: TGCGCCAGCACCATCGACTTCTCAAGCTCCTACGAGCAGTACTTC. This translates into CASTIDFSSSYEQYF.

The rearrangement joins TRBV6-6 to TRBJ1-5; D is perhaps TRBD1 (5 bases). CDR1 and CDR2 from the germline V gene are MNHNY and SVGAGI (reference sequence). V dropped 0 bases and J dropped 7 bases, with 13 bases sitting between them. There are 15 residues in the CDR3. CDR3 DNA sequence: TGTGCCAGCAGTTACTCGAGCCAGGGTGCCCAGCCCCAGCATTTT. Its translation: CASSYSSQGAQPQHF.

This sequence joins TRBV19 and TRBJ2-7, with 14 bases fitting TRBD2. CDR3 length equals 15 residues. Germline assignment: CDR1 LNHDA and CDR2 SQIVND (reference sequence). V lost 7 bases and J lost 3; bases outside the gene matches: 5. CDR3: CASTGTSGGYYEQYF. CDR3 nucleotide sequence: TGTGCCAGTACCGGGACTAGCGGGGGTTACTACGAGCAGTACTTC.

In DNA, the CDR3 is TGTGCCAGCAGTTCAGGGTCCGGGGCCAACGTCCTGACTTTC. Protein sequence: CASSSGSGANVLTF. The chain employs TRBV2 and TRBJ2-6; TRBD1 might be the D (5 bases). CDR3 length: 14 amino acids. Germline CDR1 reads SNHLY; CDR2 reads FYNNEI. Between the trimmed V and J ends, which lost 5 bases and 4 bases, there was a span of 9 bases. Full variable domain (missing parts from reference TRBV2 and TRBJ2-6): EPEVTQTPSHQVTQMGQEVILRCVPISNHLYFYWYRQILGQKVEFLVSFYNNEISEKSEIFDDQFSVERPDGSNFTLKIRSTKLEDSAMYFCASSSGSGANVLTFGAGSRLTVL.

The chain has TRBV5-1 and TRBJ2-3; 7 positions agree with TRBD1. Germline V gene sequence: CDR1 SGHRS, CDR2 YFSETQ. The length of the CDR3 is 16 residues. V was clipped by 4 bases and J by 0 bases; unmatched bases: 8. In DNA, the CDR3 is TGCGCCAGCAGCCTCGAATGGGGACAGAGCACAGATACGCAGTATTTT. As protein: CASSLEWGQSTDTQYF.

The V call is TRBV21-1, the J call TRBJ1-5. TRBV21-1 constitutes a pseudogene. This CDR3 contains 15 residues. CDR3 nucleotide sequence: TGTGCCAGCAGCAAAGAGCCAACGGGGAGGCAGCCCCAGCATTTT. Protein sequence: CASSKEPTGRQPQHF.

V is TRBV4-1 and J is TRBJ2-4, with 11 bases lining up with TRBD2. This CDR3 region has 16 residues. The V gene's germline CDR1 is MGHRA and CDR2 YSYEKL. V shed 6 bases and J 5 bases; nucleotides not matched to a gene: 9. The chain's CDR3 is CASSDLLAGGQNIQYF. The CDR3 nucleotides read TGCGCCAGCAGTGACCTTCTAGCGGGGGGCCAAAACATTCAGTACTTC.